These T cell receptor beta chains were read from a single sample in a study of shared clonotypes between healthy human individuals. This table comes from immunoSEQ multiplex PCR, and its TCRdb copy is limited to in-frame clones, with some not included. The sample carries approximately 2.5 million clones, 80% to 95% recorded once. Sample: naive CD4+ T cells from PBMCs. These receptors were taken from a man aged 18 to 35 in good health. Some clones in this sample may be carry-over from other donors' samples. CDR3s include the opening cysteine and the closing phenylalanine or tryptophan. Each record gives: CDR3 DNA, CDR3 protein, J gene, clone size, D gene, V gene. A D gene is named only where the DNA matches it firmly. Clone size is not always given. Where it is, it says once, few, many or a class for expanded clones.

CDR3 DNA: TGTGCCAGCAGCCCCCCCTCGGGGGTTCCCGAGCAGTACTTC; CDR3 protein: CASSPPSGVPEQYF; J gene: TRBJ2-7; clone size: NA; D gene: NA; V gene: TRBV11-1
CDR3 DNA: TGTGCCAGCAGCCCACGGGTTAGCGGGGGCGACTCCATGGGCTACGAGCAGTACTTC; CDR3 protein: CASSPRVSGGDSMGYEQYF; J gene: TRBJ2-7; clone size: once; D gene: TRBD2; V gene: TRBV27
CDR3 DNA: TGTGCCAGCGCCCTCGTTCGGGTTAAGCAGTACTTC; CDR3 protein: CASALVRVKQYF; J gene: TRBJ2-7; clone size: NA; D gene: NA; V gene: TRBV28
CDR3 DNA: TGCGCCAGCCGGCTGAGCACAGATACGCAGTATTTT; CDR3 protein: CASRLSTDTQYF; J gene: TRBJ2-3; clone size: NA; D gene: NA; V gene: TRBV5-1
CDR3 DNA: TGTGCCAGTAGTATAGGGGCAACAGCTTGGAGTAATGAAAAACTGTTTTTT; CDR3 protein: CASSIGATAWSNEKLFF; J gene: TRBJ1-4; clone size: NA; D gene: NA; V gene: TRBV19
CDR3 DNA: TGTGCCAGCAGCACCTCCCTAGCCTACGAGCAGTACTTC; CDR3 protein: CASSTSLAYEQYF; J gene: TRBJ2-7; clone size: NA; D gene: NA; V gene: TRBV11-2
CDR3 DNA: TGTGCCATCAGTTTTCAGGGACCATCCTACAATGAGCAGTTCTTC; CDR3 protein: CAISFQGPSYNEQFF; J gene: TRBJ2-1; clone size: NA; D gene: NA; V gene: TRBV10-3
CDR3 DNA: TGTGCCAGCAGTTACTCCCGACTAGCGGGCTACGAGCAGTACTTC; CDR3 protein: CASSYSRLAGYEQYF; J gene: TRBJ2-7; clone size: NA; D gene: TRBD2; V gene: TRBV6-5
CDR3 DNA: TGTGCCAGCAGCCAACTCAGCCTGATTAAGAACACTGAAGCTTTCTTT; CDR3 protein: CASSQLSLIKNTEAFF; J gene: TRBJ1-1; clone size: NA; D gene: NA; V gene: TRBV11-2
CDR3 DNA: TGTGCCTGGAGTGGCATCCGCTCCTATAATTCACCCCTCCACTTT; CDR3 protein: CAWSGIRSYNSPLHF; J gene: TRBJ1-6; clone size: NA; D gene: NA; V gene: TRBV30
CDR3 DNA: TGTGCCAGCTCGCGAACCGGGACAGGGGCCGGGGAGCTGTTTTTT; CDR3 protein: CASSRTGTGAGELFF; J gene: TRBJ2-2; clone size: NA; D gene: TRBD1; V gene: TRBV18
CDR3 DNA: TGTGCCAGCAGCTTAGAGGGCCCGACAGGGGGCCACATTCAGTACTTC; CDR3 protein: CASSLEGPTGGHIQYF; J gene: TRBJ2-4; clone size: NA; D gene: TRBD1; V gene: TRBV7-3
CDR3 DNA: TGTGCCATCAGTGAGTCGACCGGGGGCTATCAGCCCCAGCATTTT; CDR3 protein: CAISESTGGYQPQHF; J gene: TRBJ1-5; clone size: NA; D gene: NA; V gene: TRBV10-3
CDR3 DNA: TGTGCCAGCATCGGGACAGGTCTGGGTACTGAAGCTTTCTTT; CDR3 protein: CASIGTGLGTEAFF; J gene: TRBJ1-1; clone size: few; D gene: TRBD1; V gene: TRBV2
CDR3 DNA: TGTGCCAGCAGCCCCGGTGGGACCGGGGAGCTGTTTTTT; CDR3 protein: CASSPGGTGELFF; J gene: TRBJ2-2; clone size: NA; D gene: NA; V gene: TRBV28